This T cell receptor beta chain is drawn from a study of response to subunit inactivated influenza vaccine (dated 2018 in TCRdb). Describing the broader study: Deep quantitative profiling of the T cell receptor repertoire was used in the study to follow responses to a trivalent subunit inactivated influenza vaccine.

This sample's time point label indicates: around 45 days after influenza vaccine administration. As for this clonotype: It has no known antigen specificity. No base quality information exists; no much larger clone differs at one position.

Summary of the overall study and its limitations: The authors proposed that each seasonal influenza vaccination may bring in only a limited number of new T cells.

The library was produced with RT-PCR. For sequencing, an Illumina HiSeq 2500 was employed. TCRdb handled the public reads itself, with Q25 trimming in fastp and clone calling in MiXCR, and kept productive beta chains. Entries that share a CDR3 protein sequence are merged under the most common genes and DNA. Present in this sample are hundreds of thousands of distinct CDR3 sequences, 13% of which were seen just once. The leading ten clones occupy 10% to 15% of the sample. Material: PBMCs from blood, obtained roughly 45 days after vaccination. The clonotype comes from a man aged 45-65 years who received an inactivated influenza vaccine. Donor details come from another sample of the same person, matched by shared clones.

The CDR3 sequence is CASSFIGGSMRETQYF. In nucleotide form, the sequence is TGTGCCAGCAGTTTTATAGGCGGGAGCATGAGGGAGACCCAGTACTTC. In this chain, TRBV27 is recombined with TRBJ2-5, and 7 bases in between align with TRBD2. The germline V end is reduced by 3 bases and the J end by 5 bases; junction bases left unmatched: 12. CDR1 and CDR2, looked up from the germline V gene (reference sequence), are MNHEY and SMNVEV. The CDR3 starts with the cysteine, ends with the phenylalanine, and has 16 residues. The CDR3 DNA has 48 bases and is translated from base 1.